A single sample is the source of the 12 T cell receptor beta chains below, sequenced in a study of shared clonotypes between healthy human individuals. Produced via immunoSEQ multiplex PCR; TCRdb's table is partial and in-frame only. The data show a few million clones, around 90% seen once. The sample taken for sequencing was naive CD4+ T cells sorted from blood. Subset specified: CD45RA+ positively selected. These receptors were obtained from a man aged 18 to 35 in good health.

The rearrangement joins TRBV6-6 to TRBJ2-5; D might be TRBD1 (6 bases). Germline values: CDR1 MNHNY, CDR2 SVGAGI (reference sequence). V lost 6 bases, J lost 5 bases, and 19 bases lay in between. This CDR3 spans 15 amino acids. The CDR3 sequence is CASRPTGTPRETQYF. DNA for the CDR3: TGTGCCAGCAGACCCACAGGGACCCCCCGGGAGACCCAGTACTTC.

The V call is TRBV6-5, the J call TRBJ1-2; D call uncertain. The CDR3 length is 15 residues. Germline loops: CDR1 MNHEY, CDR2 SVGAGI. V dropped 0 bases and J dropped 1 base, with 9 bases sitting between them. This CDR3 is CASSYSRRNNYGYTF. The CDR3 DNA reads as TGTGCCAGCAGTTACTCTCGGAGAAATAACTATGGCTACACCTTC.

This chain joins TRBV6-5 and TRBJ2-2; D perhaps matches TRBD1 (6 bases). There are 15 residues in the CDR3. In germline, CDR1 is MNHEY, CDR2 SVGAGI. V was cut by 4 bases and J by 7 bases, with 16 bases left in between. CDR3 in amino acids: CASSLGQGWNGELFF. The CDR3 DNA reads as TGTGCCAGCAGTTTGGGGCAGGGGTGGAACGGGGAGCTGTTTTTT.

A remark on this clone: The same CDR3 also results from other DNA sequences found in this sample. This chain connects TRBV20-1 to TRBJ1-1, with D perhaps matching TRBD1 (5 bases). The V gene lost 4 bases and the J gene lost 5 bases, with 8 bases spanning the gap. Germline CDR1 and CDR2: DFQATT and SNEGSKA (reference sequence). The CDR3 length is 11 residues. In DNA form, the CDR3 reads TGCAGTGCTACTCCAGGGACTGAAGCTTTCTTT. It yields the protein CSATPGTEAFF.

The rearrangement joins TRBV27 to TRBJ2-3; the match to TRBD1 covers 7 bases. V trimming: 9 bases; J trimming: 3 bases; junction bases outside the gene matches: 15. The CDR3 length is 16 residues. In germline, CDR1 is MNHEY, CDR2 SMNVEV (reference sequence). CDR3 bases: TGTGCCAGAGGCACAGGGGCAGGTTCTATGACAGATACGCAGTATTTT. Translation gives CARGTGAGSMTDTQYF.

The chain is built from TRBV29-1 and TRBJ2-7; D might be TRBD1 or TRBD2, each matching 5 bases. Trimming cost V 4 bases and J 6 bases, with 13 bases left between them. The CDR3 extends over 12 amino acids. Germline V CDR1 and CDR2: SQVTM, ANQGSEA. The CDR3, as DNA: TGCAGCGTTGTTGGGGGAACGGGCGAGCAGTACTTC. This codes for CSVVGGTGEQYF.

V gene TRBV25-1 combines with J gene TRBJ2-7; a possible D gene is TRBD1 (6 bases). Looked up from germline, CDR1 is MGHDK and CDR2 is SYGVNS. The V and J ends lost 2 bases and 2 bases respectively, with 13 bases between them. CDR3 size: 15 residues. Written as DNA, the CDR3 is TGTGCCAGCAGTGAAGGCGACAGGACCCCCTACGAGCAGTACTTC. Amino acid sequence: CASSEGDRTPYEQYF.

The chain couples TRBV6-1 to TRBJ2-1; no clear D gene. Trimming removed 3 bases from V and 2 bases from J, with 14 bases in between. There are 16 residues in the CDR3. Germline V gives CDR1 MNHNS, CDR2 SASEGT. The CDR3 DNA sequence: TGTGCCAGCAGTGATCGCTACGGGCGCGCCTACAATGAGCAGTTCTTC. Translating it yields CASSDRYGRAYNEQFF.

The chain uses TRBV5-6 and TRBJ1-5; D might be TRBD1 (5 bases). Trimming took off 2 bases at V and 6 bases at J, with 9 bases between the two ends. From germline, CDR1 is SGHDT and CDR2 YYEEEE. This CDR3 spans 13 amino acids. For the CDR3, the DNA is TGTGCCAGCAGCTTAGGGACGCGTCAGCCCCAGCATTTT. This gives the protein CASSLGTRQPQHF.

The rearrangement joins TRBV30 to TRBJ1-4; TRBD1 agrees at 7 bases. Germline loops: CDR1 GTSNPN, CDR2 SVGIG (reference sequence). J lost 3 bases, V lost 0 bases, and 1 base had no gene match. This CDR3 region has 14 residues. CDR3 bases: TGTGCCTGGAGTGTAGGGGGCTCTAATGAAAAACTGTTTTTT. As protein: CAWSVGGSNEKLFF.

This chain connects TRBV19 to TRBJ2-7; unclear D gene. From germline, CDR1 is LNHDA and CDR2 SQIVND (reference sequence). The CDR3 covers 10 residues. V shed 6 bases and J shed 6 bases, with 6 bases lying between them. CDR3 nucleotides: TGTGCCAGTAGGCCCCTCGAGCAGTACTTC. Translating gives CASRPLEQYF.

The chain uses TRBV6-1 and TRBJ2-7, with 8 bases matching TRBD1. The junction had 9 bases not matched to a gene; V was cut back by 8 bases and J by 0 bases. The CDR3 spans 15 residues. Germline CDR1 MNHNS, CDR2 SASEGT. CDR3 loop: CASGWGDRSSYEQYF. The CDR3 DNA reads TGTGCCAGCGGTTGGGGGGACAGGAGCTCCTACGAGCAGTACTTC.